The 24 T cell receptor beta chains presented below share a single source sample, sequenced in a study of blood T cell repertoires in COVID-19. Sequencing was performed with immunoSEQ multiplex PCR; in TCRdb, only in-frame clones are kept and a portion is missing. The table has some 260,000 clones, around nine tenths seen once. Specimen: peripheral blood. The receptors here all came from a middle-aged woman who had recovered from COVID-19.

This sequence joins TRBV5-1 and TRBJ2-2, with TRBD2 as a possible D gene (5 bases). The ends were cut back, 0 bases at V and 1 base at J, with 13 bases in the middle. Germline V lookup: CDR1 SGHRS, CDR2 YFSETQ. This CDR3 contains 17 residues. Written as DNA, the CDR3 is TGCGCCAGCAGCTTGGGAGGGCTTCCCCTGAACACCGGGGAGCTGTTTTTT. This translates into CASSLGGLPLNTGELFF. Full variable domain (remainder filled in from reference TRBV5-1 and TRBJ2-2): KAGVTQTPRYLIKTRGQQVTLSCSPISGHRSVSWYQQTPGQGLQFLFEYFSETQRNKGNFPGRFSGRQFSNSRSEMNVSTLELGDSALYLCASSLGGLPLNTGELFFGEGSRLTVL.

The chain recombines TRBV7-8 with TRBJ2-7, with 7 bases matching TRBD2. Losses at the gene ends were 1 base for V and 5 bases for J; bases not matched to a gene: 2. The CDR3 is 13 amino acids. CDR1 SGHVS and CDR2 FQNEAQ come from the germline V gene. Here the CDR3 reads CASSLESGDEQYF. The CDR3 DNA reads as TGTGCCAGCAGCTTAGAGAGCGGGGACGAGCAGTACTTC.

The gene calls are TRBV5-1 and TRBJ1-4; D not certain. The germline CDR1 and CDR2 sequences are SGHRS and YFSETQ. The CDR3 is 13 amino acids. The V gene lost 0 bases and the J gene lost 8 bases, with 8 bases spanning the gap. The CDR3: CASSLASYEKLFF. The DNA for the CDR3 is TGCGCCAGCAGCTTGGCATCCTACGAAAAACTGTTTTTT. The entire variable domain, with the rest obtained from reference TRBV5-1 and TRBJ1-4, is as follows: KAGVTQTPRYLIKTRGQQVTLSCSPISGHRSVSWYQQTPGQGLQFLFEYFSETQRNKGNFPGRFSGRQFSNSRSEMNVSTLELGDSALYLCASSLASYEKLFFGSGTQLSVL.

The V call is TRBV18, the J call TRBJ1-4; D might be TRBD1 (5 bases). The V end lost 2 bases, the J end lost 8 bases, and 21 bases lay between the germline ends. Germline V lookup: CDR1 KGHSH, CDR2 LQKENI. The CDR3 spans 17 residues. CDR3 sequence (DNA): TGTGCCAGCTCACCAATCGATTCGAAAAGGGGTTTGGAAAAACTGTTTTTT. Its translation is CASSPIDSKRGLEKLFF.

This clone was picked up a small number of times. The chain links TRBV4-3 to TRBJ2-4, with D unresolved. CDR3 length equals 15 residues. Germline V gene lookup returns CDR1 LGHNA and CDR2 YSLEER. V was shortened by 0 bases and J by 5 bases, with 11 bases between the two germline ends. DNA of the CDR3: TGCGCCAGCAGCCAAGAACGGCTAGTGGAAAACATTCAGTACTTC. The encoded protein is CASSQERLVENIQYF.

This clone showed up just a few times. The V gene is TRBV7-2, the J gene TRBJ2-3; 10 bases line up with TRBD2. Germline V gene lookup returns CDR1 SGHTA and CDR2 FQGNSA. This CDR3 has 14 residues. V trimming: 4 bases; J trimming: 5 bases; junction bases outside the gene matches: 3. The CDR3 region is CASSSSGGVDTQYF. Here the CDR3 DNA reads TGTGCCAGCAGCTCTAGCGGGGGTGTAGATACGCAGTATTTT.

In its sample, this clone was seen once. The CDR3 spells CASSHPKGGLLLYEQYF. DNA for the CDR3: TGTGCCAGCAGCCACCCCAAGGGGGGACTACTTCTCTACGAGCAGTACTTC. The V and J genes are TRBV6-2 or TRBV6-3 and TRBJ2-7; tentative D call: TRBD2 (7 bases). Trimming removed 6 bases from V and 3 bases from J, with 24 bases in between. The CDR3 extends over 17 amino acids. Germline V gene sequence: CDR1 MNHEY, CDR2 SVGEGT.

The rearrangement links TRBV11-3 to TRBJ2-7, with 9 nucleotides matching TRBD1. Looked up from germline, CDR1 is SGHNT and CDR2 is YENEEA. There are 15 residues in the CDR3. The V segment lost 5 bases and the J segment 6 bases; nucleotides outside the gene matches: 11. CDR3 in DNA: TGTGCCAGCAGCATGCGACCGGGACAGGGTGGCGAGCAGTACTTC. Its translation is CASSMRPGQGGEQYF.

The chain is built from TRBV19 and TRBJ1-5; D is ambiguous. CDR1 is LNHDA, CDR2 SQIVND, per germline (reference sequence). CDR3 length: 13 amino acids. Between the trimmed V and J ends, which lost 5 bases and 3 bases, there was a span of 8 bases. The CDR3 region has the DNA TGTGCCAGTAGTCCCGAGGCCAATCAGCCCCAGCATTTT. It codes for CASSPEANQPQHF.

This clone was recorded a few times. The rearrangement uses TRBV7-2 and TRBJ2-3; D is unresolved. With 1 base removed from V and 0 bases from J, the gap between germline ends came to 5 bases. The V gene's germline CDR1 is SGHTA and CDR2 FQGNSA. CDR3 length: 14 amino acids. The CDR3 region is CASSLGTSTDTQYF. The CDR3 nucleotides are TGTGCCAGCAGCTTAGGTACTAGCACAGATACGCAGTATTTT. Based on the CDR3 plus reference TRBV7-2 and TRBJ2-3, the full variable domain is GAGVSQSPSNKVTEKGKDVELRCDPISGHTALYWYRQSLGQGLEFLIYFQGNSAPDKSGLPSDRFSAERTGGSVSTLTIQRTQQEDSAVYLCASSLGTSTDTQYFGPGTRLTVL.

The genes are TRBV30 and TRBJ1-5; the D is unclear. Between the trimmed V and J ends, which lost 0 bases and 1 base, there was a span of 4 bases. The CDR3 runs 13 residues. Per the germline V gene, CDR1 is GTSNPN and CDR2 is SVGIG (reference sequence). Here the CDR3 reads CAWSVFSNQPQHF. DNA for the CDR3: TGTGCCTGGAGTGTCTTCAGCAATCAGCCCCAGCATTTT.

The rearrangement joins TRBV12-3 or TRBV12-4 to TRBJ2-1; 9 bases match TRBD2. J lost 9 bases, V lost 6 bases, and 3 bases had no gene match. The CDR3 runs 12 residues. CDR3 amino acids: CASRLAGTEQFF. The CDR3 DNA sequence: TGTGCCAGCAGGCTAGCGGGAACTGAGCAGTTCTTC.

For the CDR3, the DNA is TGCAGTGCTAGTGGGGGCGGGCTAGCGGGGGGCCCGGGGAACTACGAGCAGTACTTC. Its translation is CSASGGGLAGGPGNYEQYF. This sequence joins TRBV20-1 and TRBJ2-7, with 11 bases matching TRBD2. V lost 3 bases to trimming and J lost 3 bases; unmatched junction nucleotides: 19. Germline loops: CDR1 DFQATT, CDR2 SNEGSKA (reference sequence). The CDR3 extends over 19 amino acids.

This clone was seen a handful of times. The J gene is TRBJ2-1, the V gene TRBV27, with 8 bases that match TRBD1. CDR1 is MNHEY and CDR2 is SMNVEV in the germline V gene (reference sequence). The CDR3 is 16 residues long. V shed 6 bases, J shed 7 bases, and the junction held 14 bases outside the gene matches. In nucleotides, the CDR3 is TGTGCCAGCAGAAGAACCGGGACAGGTTTGTTTAATGAGCAGTTCTTC. This gives the protein CASRRTGTGLFNEQFF.

The chain joins TRBV27 to TRBJ1-4; D is possibly TRBD1 (5 bases). V was trimmed by 3 bases and J by 1 base, leaving 6 bases between them. The CDR3 consists of 14 residues. From germline, CDR1 is MNHEY and CDR2 SMNVEV (reference sequence). The DNA of the CDR3 is TGTGCCAGCAGTTTCCAGGGAACTAATGAAAAACTGTTTTTT. Its protein is CASSFQGTNEKLFF. The whole variable domain, filled in from reference TRBV27 and TRBJ1-4, reads EAQVTQNPRYLITVTGKKLTVTCSQNMNHEYMSWYRQDPGLGLRQIYYSMNVEVTDKGDVPEGYKVSRKEKRNFPLILESPSPNQTSLYFCASSFQGTNEKLFFGSGTQLSVL.

The chain joins TRBV20-1 to TRBJ2-1; 8 bases are shared with TRBD2. The length of the CDR3 is 15 residues. CDR1 is DFQATT and CDR2 is SNEGSKA in the germline V gene (reference sequence). V trimming: 3 bases; J trimming: 2 bases; junction bases outside the gene matches: 6. The CDR3 DNA reads TGCAGTGCTAGTCAACGGGGGGGAACCTACAATGAGCAGTTCTTC. It codes for CSASQRGGTYNEQFF.

This chain connects TRBV6-5 to TRBJ2-7; 7 nucleotides match TRBD1. Per the germline V gene, CDR1 is MNHEY and CDR2 is SVGAGI. The CDR3 loop spans 16 amino acids. V trimming: 0 bases; J trimming: 4 bases; junction bases outside the gene matches: 9. In nucleotides, the CDR3 is TGTGCCAGCAGTTACTCTCGGACAGGACGATCGTACGAGCAGTACTTC. It is translated as CASSYSRTGRSYEQYF.

The J gene is TRBJ2-1, the V gene TRBV18; 8 nucleotides agree with TRBD2. This CDR3 contains 13 residues. After removal of 0 bases from V and 8 bases from J, the junction contained 0 bases not matched to a gene. Germline CDR1 and CDR2: KGHSH and LQKENI. The CDR3 sequence is CASSPPGGDEQFF. CDR3 nucleotides: TGTGCCAGCTCACCACCCGGGGGGGATGAGCAGTTCTTC.

The chain links TRBV27 to TRBJ2-5; D might be TRBD1 (6 bases). Germline CDR1 and CDR2: MNHEY and SMNVEV (reference sequence). Between the trimmed V and J ends, which lost 3 bases and 4 bases, there was a span of 12 bases. The CDR3 totals 14 residues. CDR3 amino acids: CASSFWQGSETQYF. In nucleotides, the CDR3 is TGTGCCAGCAGTTTTTGGCAGGGGTCAGAGACCCAGTACTTC.

V usage is TRBV28 and J usage is TRBJ1-2, with D maybe TRBD1 (5 bases). The germline gives CDR1 MDHEN, CDR2 SYDVKM. V dropped 8 bases and J dropped 2 bases, with 15 bases sitting between them. There are 14 residues in the CDR3. The CDR3 region is CASHTGGENYGYTF. The CDR3 DNA reads as TGTGCCAGCCATACAGGAGGGGAAAACTATGGCTACACCTTC.

The J gene is TRBJ1-4, the V gene TRBV5-1, with 7 bases fitting TRBD1. The germline V gene has CDR1 SGHRS and CDR2 YFSETQ. The CDR3 has 14 residues. V lost 3 bases, J lost 4 bases, and 3 bases stayed unmatched. The CDR3 bases are TGCGCCAGCAGCTCTGGACAGGTTAATGAAAAACTGTTTTTT. Translating gives CASSSGQVNEKLFF. Variable domain in full (rest from reference TRBV5-1 and TRBJ1-4): KAGVTQTPRYLIKTRGQQVTLSCSPISGHRSVSWYQQTPGQGLQFLFEYFSETQRNKGNFPGRFSGRQFSNSRSEMNVSTLELGDSALYLCASSSGQVNEKLFFGSGTQLSVL.

The V call is TRBV7-2, the J call TRBJ1-5; D is perhaps TRBD1 (5 bases). The germline V gene encodes CDR1 SGHTA and CDR2 FQGNSA. CDR3 length: 15 residues. Trimming shortened V by 5 bases and J by 0 bases, and 11 bases separated the two germline ends. The CDR3 sequence is CASSLEGISNQPQHF. The CDR3 DNA follows: TGTGCCAGCAGCCTAGAGGGGATTAGCAATCAGCCCCAGCATTTT.

This clone was found once. This rearrangement joins TRBV19 to TRBJ1-5, with 8 nucleotides matching TRBD1. The J segment lost 4 bases and the V segment lost 9 bases, leaving 8 bases of the junction unmatched. CDR3 size: 14 residues. Germline-derived CDR1 and CDR2 are LNHDA and SQIVND (reference sequence). The CDR3 protein is CASSRTGTNQPQHF. The CDR3 coding sequence is TGTGCCAGCTCCAGGACAGGGACTAATCAGCCCCAGCATTTT.

The rearrangement joins TRBV3-1 (or the pseudogene TRBV3-2) to TRBJ2-1, with 7 bases lining up with TRBD1. Trimming removed 1 base from V and 7 bases from J; junction bases left unmatched: 7. The CDR3 consists of 15 residues. CDR1 and CDR2 from the germline V gene are LGHDT and YNNKEL (reference sequence). Here the CDR3 reads CASSQGQGNGNEQFF. CDR3 DNA: TGTGCCAGCAGCCAAGGACAGGGTAATGGGAATGAGCAGTTCTTC.